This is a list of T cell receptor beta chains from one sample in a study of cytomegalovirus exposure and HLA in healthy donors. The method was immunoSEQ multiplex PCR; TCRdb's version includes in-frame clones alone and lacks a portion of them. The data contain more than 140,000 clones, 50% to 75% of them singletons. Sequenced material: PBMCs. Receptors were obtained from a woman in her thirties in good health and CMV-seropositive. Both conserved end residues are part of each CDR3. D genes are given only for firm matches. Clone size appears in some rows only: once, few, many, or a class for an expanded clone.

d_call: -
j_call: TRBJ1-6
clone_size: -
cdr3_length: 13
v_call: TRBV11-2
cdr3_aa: CASSSERDSPLHF
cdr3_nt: TGTGCCAGCAGTTCCGAGCGTGATTCACCCCTCCACTTT

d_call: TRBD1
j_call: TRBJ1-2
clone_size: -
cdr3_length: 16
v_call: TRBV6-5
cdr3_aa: CASSYSPRGRGYGYTF
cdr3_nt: TGTGCCAGCAGTTATTCGCCGAGAGGCAGGGGGTATGGCTACACCTTC

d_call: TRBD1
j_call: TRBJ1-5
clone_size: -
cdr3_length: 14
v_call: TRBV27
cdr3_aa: CASSPTGIGQPQHF
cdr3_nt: TGTGCCAGCAGTCCGACAGGGATCGGCCAGCCCCAGCATTTT

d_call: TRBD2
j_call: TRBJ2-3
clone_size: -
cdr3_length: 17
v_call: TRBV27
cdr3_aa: CASSLGGTSGSRDTQYF
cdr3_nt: TGTGCCAGCAGTTTGGGGGGGACTAGCGGGAGTAGGGATACGCAGTATTTT

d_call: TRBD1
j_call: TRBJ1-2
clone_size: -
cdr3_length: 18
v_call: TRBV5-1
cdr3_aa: CASSPIESRGQGNYGYTF
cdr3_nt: TGCGCCAGCAGCCCTATAGAGTCGCGGGGACAGGGTAACTATGGCTACACCTTC

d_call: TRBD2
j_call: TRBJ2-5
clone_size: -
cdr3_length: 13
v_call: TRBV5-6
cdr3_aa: CASTREGEKTQYF
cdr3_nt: TGTGCCAGCACCCGGGAGGGCGAAAAGACCCAGTACTTC

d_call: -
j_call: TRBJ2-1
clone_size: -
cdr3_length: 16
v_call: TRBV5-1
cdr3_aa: CASSLFPTSSYNEQFF
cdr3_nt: TGCGCCAGCAGCTTGTTCCCCACCAGCTCCTACAATGAGCAGTTCTTC

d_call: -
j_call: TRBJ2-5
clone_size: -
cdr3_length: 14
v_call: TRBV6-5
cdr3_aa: CASSYSRVQETQYF
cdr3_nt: TGTGCCAGCAGTTACTCTAGAGTCCAAGAGACCCAGTACTTC

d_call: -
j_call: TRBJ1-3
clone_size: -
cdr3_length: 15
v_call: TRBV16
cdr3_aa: CASSQNAISGNTIYF
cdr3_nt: TGTGCCAGCAGCCAGAATGCGATCTCTGGAAACACCATATATTTT

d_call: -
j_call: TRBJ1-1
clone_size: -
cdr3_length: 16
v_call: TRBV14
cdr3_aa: CASSRGHGAMNTEAFF
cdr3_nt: TGTGCCAGCAGCCGCGGACACGGAGCAATGAACACTGAAGCTTTCTTT

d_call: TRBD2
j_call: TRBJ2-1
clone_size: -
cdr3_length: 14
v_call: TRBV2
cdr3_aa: CASSVPGLGNEQFF
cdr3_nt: TGTGCCAGCAGTGTCCCCGGACTAGGGAATGAGCAGTTCTTC

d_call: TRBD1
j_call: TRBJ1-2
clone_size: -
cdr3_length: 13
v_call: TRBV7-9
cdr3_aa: CASSLGQGYGYTF
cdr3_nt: TGTGCCAGCAGCCTCGGACAGGGATATGGCTACACCTTC

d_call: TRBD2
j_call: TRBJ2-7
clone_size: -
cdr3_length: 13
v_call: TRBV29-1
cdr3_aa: CSVEGGSPYEQYF
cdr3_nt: TGCAGCGTTGAAGGCGGGAGCCCCTACGAGCAGTACTTC

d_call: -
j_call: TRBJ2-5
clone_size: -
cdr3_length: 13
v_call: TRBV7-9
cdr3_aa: CASSGPAQETQYF
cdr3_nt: TGTGCCAGCAGCGGGCCCGCGCAAGAGACCCAGTACTTC

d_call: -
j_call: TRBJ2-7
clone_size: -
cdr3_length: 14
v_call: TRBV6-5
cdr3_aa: CASREGSSIGEQYF
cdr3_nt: TGTGCCAGCAGGGAGGGGTCTTCAATCGGCGAGCAGTACTTC

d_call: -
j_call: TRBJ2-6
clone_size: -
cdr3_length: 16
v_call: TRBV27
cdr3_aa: CASSLRRASGANVLTF
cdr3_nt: TGTGCCAGCAGTTTGCGGCGGGCCTCTGGGGCCAACGTCCTGACTTTC

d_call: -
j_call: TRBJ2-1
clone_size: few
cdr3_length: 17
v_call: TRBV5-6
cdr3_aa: CASSLRLKGLSYNEQFF
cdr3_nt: TGTGCCAGCAGCTTGCGGTTAAAGGGACTGTCGTACAATGAGCAGTTCTTC

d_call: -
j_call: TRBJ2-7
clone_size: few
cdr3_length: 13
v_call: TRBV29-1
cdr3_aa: CSARDSTYGEQYF
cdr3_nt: TGCAGCGCTCGGGACTCTACCTACGGGGAGCAGTACTTC

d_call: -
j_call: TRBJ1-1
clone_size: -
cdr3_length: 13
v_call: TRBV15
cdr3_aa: CATRGEGSTEAFF
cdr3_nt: TGTGCCACCAGAGGAGAAGGGAGCACTGAAGCTTTCTTT

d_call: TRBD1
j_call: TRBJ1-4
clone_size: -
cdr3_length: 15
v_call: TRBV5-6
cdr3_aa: CASSLVTGAGEKLFF
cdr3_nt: TGTGCCAGCAGCTTGGTGACAGGGGCGGGTGAAAAACTGTTTTTT

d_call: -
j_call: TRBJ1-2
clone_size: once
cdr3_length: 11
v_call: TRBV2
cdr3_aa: CASGPNYGYTF
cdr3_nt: TGTGCCAGCGGGCCGAACTATGGCTACACCTTC

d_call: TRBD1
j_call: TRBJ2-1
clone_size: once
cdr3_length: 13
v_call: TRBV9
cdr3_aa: CASSGTAYNEQFF
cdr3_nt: TGTGCCAGCTCCGGGACAGCCTACAATGAGCAGTTCTTC

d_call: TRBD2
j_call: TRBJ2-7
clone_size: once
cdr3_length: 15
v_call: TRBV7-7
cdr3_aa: CASSLGTSGIYEQYF
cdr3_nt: TGTGCCAGCAGCTTAGGGACTAGCGGTATATACGAGCAGTACTTC

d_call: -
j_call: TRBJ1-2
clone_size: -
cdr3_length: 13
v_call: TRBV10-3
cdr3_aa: CATADGQAYGYTF
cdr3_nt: TGTGCCACCGCGGACGGACAAGCGTATGGCTACACCTTC

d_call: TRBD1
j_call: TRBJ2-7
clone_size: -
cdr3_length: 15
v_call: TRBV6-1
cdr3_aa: CASSVGDSPSYEQYF
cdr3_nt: TGTGCCAGCAGTGTTGGGGACAGCCCTTCCTACGAGCAGTACTTC

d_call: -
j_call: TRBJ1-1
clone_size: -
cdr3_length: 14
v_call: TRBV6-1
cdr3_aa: CASGRQIFNTEAFF
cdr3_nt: TGTGCCAGCGGACGACAGATCTTCAACACTGAAGCTTTCTTT

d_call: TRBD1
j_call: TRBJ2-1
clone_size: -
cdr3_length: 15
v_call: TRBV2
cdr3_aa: CASSLDRGSYNEQFF
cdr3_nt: TGTGCCAGCAGTTTAGACAGGGGTTCCTACAATGAGCAGTTCTTC